This T cell receptor beta chain is drawn from a study of blood T cell repertoires in COVID-19. Repertoires were generated with immunoSEQ multiplex PCR, while TCRdb's copy carries only in-frame clones and drops some. The sample has about 130,000 clones; around 81% are singletons. The CDR3 length is 16 residues. The trim removed 5 bases at V and 3 bases at J, leaving 12 bases unmatched. Germline-derived CDR1 and CDR2 are SGHRS and YFSETQ. Material: peripheral blood. This chain links TRBV5-1 with TRBJ2-7, with TRBD1 matching over 9 bases. The TCR sequence derives from a man aged 25 to 45 with COVID-19, enrolled during active disease. The CDR3 sequence is CASRPPGTGFVYEQYF. The CDR3 DNA follows: TGCGCCAGCAGACCTCCCGGGACAGGGTTTGTCTACGAGCAGTACTTC.